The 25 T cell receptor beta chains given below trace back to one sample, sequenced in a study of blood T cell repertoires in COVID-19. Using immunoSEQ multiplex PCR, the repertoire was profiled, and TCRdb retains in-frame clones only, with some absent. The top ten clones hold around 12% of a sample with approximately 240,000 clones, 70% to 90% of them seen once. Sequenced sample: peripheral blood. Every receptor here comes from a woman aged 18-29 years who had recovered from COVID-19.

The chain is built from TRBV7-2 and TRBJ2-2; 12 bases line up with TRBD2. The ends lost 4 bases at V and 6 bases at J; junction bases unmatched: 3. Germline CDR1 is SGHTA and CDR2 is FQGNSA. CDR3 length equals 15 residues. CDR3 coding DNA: TGTGCCAGCAGCTCGAGACTAGCGGGAGCCGGGGAGCTGTTTTTT. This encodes CASSSRLAGAGELFF.

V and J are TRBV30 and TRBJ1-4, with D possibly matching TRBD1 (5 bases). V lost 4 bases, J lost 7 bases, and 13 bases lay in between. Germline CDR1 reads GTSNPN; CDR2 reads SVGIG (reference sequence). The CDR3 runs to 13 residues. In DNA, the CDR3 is TGTGCCTGGAACAGGCAGGAGGGTGAAAAACTGTTTTTT. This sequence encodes CAWNRQEGEKLFF.

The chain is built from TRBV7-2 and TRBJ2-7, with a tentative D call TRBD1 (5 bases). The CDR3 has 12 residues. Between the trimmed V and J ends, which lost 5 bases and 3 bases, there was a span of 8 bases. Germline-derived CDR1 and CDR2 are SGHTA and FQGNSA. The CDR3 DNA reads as TGTGCCAGCAGCCCAGGGTTCTACGAGCAGTACTTC. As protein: CASSPGFYEQYF.

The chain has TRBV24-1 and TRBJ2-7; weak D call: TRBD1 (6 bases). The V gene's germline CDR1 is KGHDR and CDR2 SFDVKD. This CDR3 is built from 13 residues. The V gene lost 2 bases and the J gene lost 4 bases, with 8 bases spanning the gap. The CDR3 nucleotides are TGTGCCACCAGTGATTCTACAGGGTACGAGCAGTACTTC. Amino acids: CATSDSTGYEQYF.

CDR3 sequence (DNA): TGTGCCAGCAGTTGGAGGAGGTTTCAGCCCCAGCATTTT. This codes for CASSWRRFQPQHF. This sequence joins TRBV27 and TRBJ1-5; D is unclear. This CDR3 is 13 amino acids long. Germline V CDR1 and CDR2: MNHEY, SMNVEV (reference sequence). Trimming took 4 bases from V and 6 from J, leaving 10 bases between them.

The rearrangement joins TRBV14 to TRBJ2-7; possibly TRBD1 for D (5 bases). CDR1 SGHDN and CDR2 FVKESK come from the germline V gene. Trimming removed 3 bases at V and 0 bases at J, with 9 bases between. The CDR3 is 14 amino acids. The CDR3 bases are TGTGCCAGCAGCCAGGTAGGGGACTCCTACGAGCAGTACTTC. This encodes CASSQVGDSYEQYF.

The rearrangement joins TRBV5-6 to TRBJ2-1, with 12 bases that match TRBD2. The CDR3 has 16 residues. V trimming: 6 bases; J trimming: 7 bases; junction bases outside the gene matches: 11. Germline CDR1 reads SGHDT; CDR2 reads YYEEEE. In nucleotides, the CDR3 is TGTGCCAGCACCGTTACCGGGACTAGCGGGTTTAATGAGCAGTTCTTC. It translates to CASTVTGTSGFNEQFF. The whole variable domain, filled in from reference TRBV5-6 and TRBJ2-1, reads DAGVTQSPTHLIKTRGQQVTLRCSPKSGHDTVSWYQQALGQGPQFIFQYYEEEERQRGNFPDRFSGHQFPNYSSELNVNALLLGDSALYLCASTVTGTSGFNEQFFGPGTRLTVL.

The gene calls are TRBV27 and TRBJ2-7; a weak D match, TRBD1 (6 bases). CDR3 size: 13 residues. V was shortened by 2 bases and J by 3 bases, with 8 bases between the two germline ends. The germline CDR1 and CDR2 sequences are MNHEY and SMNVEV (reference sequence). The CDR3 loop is CASSLTDSYEQYF. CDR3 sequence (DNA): TGTGCCAGCAGTTTAACGGACAGCTACGAGCAGTACTTC.

The DNA of the CDR3 is TGTGCCTGGTTTCGGACTGACTCTGGAAACACCATATATTTT. It encodes CAWFRTDSGNTIYF. The rearrangement uses TRBV30 and TRBJ1-3, with D uncertain. The V gene's germline CDR1 is GTSNPN and CDR2 SVGIG (reference sequence). The germline V and J ends were trimmed by 5 bases and 0 bases, with 11 bases remaining between them. The CDR3 runs to 14 residues.

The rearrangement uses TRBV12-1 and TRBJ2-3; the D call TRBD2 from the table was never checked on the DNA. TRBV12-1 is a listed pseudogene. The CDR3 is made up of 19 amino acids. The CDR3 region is CASSFGGLAGVFSADTQYF. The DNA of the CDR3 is TGTGCCAGCAGCTTTGGCGGACTAGCGGGAGTCTTCAGTGCAGATACGCAGTATTTT.

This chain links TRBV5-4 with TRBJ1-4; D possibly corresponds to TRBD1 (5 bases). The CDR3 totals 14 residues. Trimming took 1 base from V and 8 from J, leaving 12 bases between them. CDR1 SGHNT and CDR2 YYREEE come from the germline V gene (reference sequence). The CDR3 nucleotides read TGTGCCAGCAGCTTGCCGGGGGGAGCGGAAAAACTGTTTTTT. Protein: CASSLPGGAEKLFF.

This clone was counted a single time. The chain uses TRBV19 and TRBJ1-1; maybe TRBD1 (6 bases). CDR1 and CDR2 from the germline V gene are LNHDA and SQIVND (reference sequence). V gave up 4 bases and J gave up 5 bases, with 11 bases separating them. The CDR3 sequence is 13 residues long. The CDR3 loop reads CASSTGEPTEAFF. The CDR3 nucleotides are TGTGCCAGTAGTACAGGGGAGCCGACTGAAGCTTTCTTT.

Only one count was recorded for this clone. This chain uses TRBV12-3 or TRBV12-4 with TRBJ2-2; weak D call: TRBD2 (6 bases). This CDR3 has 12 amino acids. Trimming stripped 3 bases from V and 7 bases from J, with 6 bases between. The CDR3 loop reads CASSLGGGELFF. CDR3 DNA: TGTGCCAGCAGTTTGGGAGGCGGGGAGCTGTTTTTT.

The CDR3 protein is CASSDRTGRNTEAFF. In DNA form, the CDR3 reads TGTGCCAGCAGTGATAGGACAGGGAGAAACACTGAAGCTTTCTTT. The rearrangement links TRBV6-1 to TRBJ1-1; 8 bases align to TRBD1. This CDR3 contains 15 residues. Germline V lookup: CDR1 MNHNS, CDR2 SASEGT. With 3 bases clipped from V and 2 bases from J, the junction kept 5 bases outside the gene matches.

The CDR3 loop is CASSRGGGYEQYF. CDR3 bases: TGTGCCAGCAGCCGAGGGGGCGGGTACGAGCAGTACTTC. J is TRBJ2-7 and V is TRBV11-2, with 7 bases matching TRBD1. CDR1 and CDR2 from the germline V gene are SGHAT and FQNNGV. Trimming took 5 bases from V and 4 from J; bases not matched to a gene: 5. The CDR3 contains 13 residues.

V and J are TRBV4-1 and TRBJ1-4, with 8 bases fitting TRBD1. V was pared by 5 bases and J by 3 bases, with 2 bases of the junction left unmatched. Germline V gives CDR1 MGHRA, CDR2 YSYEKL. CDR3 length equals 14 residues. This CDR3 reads CASSLTGANEKLFF. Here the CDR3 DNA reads TGCGCCAGCAGCTTGACAGGGGCTAATGAAAAACTGTTTTTT.

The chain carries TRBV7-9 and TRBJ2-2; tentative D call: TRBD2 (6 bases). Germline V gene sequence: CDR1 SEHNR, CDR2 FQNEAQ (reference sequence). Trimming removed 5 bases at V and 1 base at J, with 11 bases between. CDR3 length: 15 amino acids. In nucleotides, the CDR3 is TGTGCCAGCAGCCCCAATAGCGGGAACACCGGGGAGCTGTTTTTT. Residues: CASSPNSGNTGELFF.

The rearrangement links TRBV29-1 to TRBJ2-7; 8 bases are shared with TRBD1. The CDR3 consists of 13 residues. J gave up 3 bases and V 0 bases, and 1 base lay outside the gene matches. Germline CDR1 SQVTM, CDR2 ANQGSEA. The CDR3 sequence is CSVEETGGYEQYF. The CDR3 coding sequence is TGCAGCGTTGAAGAAACAGGGGGCTACGAGCAGTACTTC.

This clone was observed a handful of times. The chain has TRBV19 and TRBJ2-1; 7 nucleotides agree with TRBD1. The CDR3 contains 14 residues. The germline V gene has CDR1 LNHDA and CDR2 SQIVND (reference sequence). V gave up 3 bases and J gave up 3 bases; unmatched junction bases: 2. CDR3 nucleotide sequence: TGTGCCAGTAGTATTCGGGACAGCTACAATGAGCAGTTCTTC. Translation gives CASSIRDSYNEQFF.

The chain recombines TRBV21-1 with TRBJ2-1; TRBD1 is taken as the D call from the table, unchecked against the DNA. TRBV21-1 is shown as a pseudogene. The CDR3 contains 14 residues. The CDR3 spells CASSNNRACNEQFF. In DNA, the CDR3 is TGTGCCAGCAGCAATAACAGGGCTTGCAATGAGCAGTTCTTC.

The CDR3 reads CASSLLAAGTDTQYF. CDR3 sequence (DNA): TGTGCCAGCAGCTTACTGGCGGCAGGCACAGATACGCAGTATTTT. V usage is TRBV7-3 and J usage is TRBJ2-3; unclear D gene. The CDR3 has 15 amino acids. Deletions cut 2 bases from V and 1 base from J, with 10 bases between. Looked up from germline, CDR1 is SGHTA and CDR2 is FQGTGA.

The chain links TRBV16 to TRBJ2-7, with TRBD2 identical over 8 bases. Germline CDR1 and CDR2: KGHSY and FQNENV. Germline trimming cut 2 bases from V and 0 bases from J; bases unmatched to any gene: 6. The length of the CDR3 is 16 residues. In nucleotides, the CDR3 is TGTGCCAGCAGCCAAAATAGCGGGACCAGCTCCTACGAGCAGTACTTC. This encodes CASSQNSGTSSYEQYF.

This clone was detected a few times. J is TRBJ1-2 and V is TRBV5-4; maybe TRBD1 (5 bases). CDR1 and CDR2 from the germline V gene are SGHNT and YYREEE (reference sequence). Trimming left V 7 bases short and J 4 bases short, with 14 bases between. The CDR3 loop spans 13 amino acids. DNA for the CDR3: TGTGCCAGCGCTGGGAGGGGACCCTATGGCTACACCTTC. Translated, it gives CASAGRGPYGYTF.

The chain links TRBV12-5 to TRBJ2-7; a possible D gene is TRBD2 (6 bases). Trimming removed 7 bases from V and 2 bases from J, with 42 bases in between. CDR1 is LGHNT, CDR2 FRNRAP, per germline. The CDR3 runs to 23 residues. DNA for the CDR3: TGTGCTAGTGAAGTTCTACGCCTCGGGAGAAGAGGGCCCGGAGCCACGATCCCCTACGAGCAGTACTTC. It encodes CASEVLRLGRRGPGATIPYEQYF.

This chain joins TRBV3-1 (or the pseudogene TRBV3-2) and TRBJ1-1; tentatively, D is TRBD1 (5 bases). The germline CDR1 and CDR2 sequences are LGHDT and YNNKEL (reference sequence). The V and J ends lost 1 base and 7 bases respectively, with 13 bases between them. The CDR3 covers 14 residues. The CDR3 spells CASSQAGGWVEAFF. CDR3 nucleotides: TGTGCCAGCAGCCAAGCGGGGGGGTGGGTTGAAGCTTTCTTT.